This note documents a single TCR beta chain sequence. The antigen is unknown. Germline V gives CDR1 SQVTM, CDR2 ANQGSEA. The CDR3 length is 10 residues. Trimming shortened V by 6 bases and J by 6 bases, and 8 bases separated the two germline ends. The sample belongs to a study of Graves' ophthalmopathy and Graves' hyperthyroidism. Background on the study: A follow-up of 18 months without ophthalmopathy meant that hyperthyroidism was stable.

Amplified TCR beta CDR3 regions were obtained using RNA transcripts as template. HTBI-primed first-round RT-PCR preceded second-round multiplex PCR. TCRdb used MiXCR to reprocess the multiplex PCR reads, holding one entry per CDR3 protein. The sample contains about 1.2 million distinct CDR3 sequences, roughly two fifths of which appear only once. Study-level findings and limits: In blood, most expanded thyroid clonotypes above 0.001 frequency were also detected.

Researchers turned away patients with other autoimmune diseases, uncontrolled infections, pregnancy or lactation. V is TRBV29-1 and J is TRBJ1-2; a weak D match, TRBD1 (5 bases). The sequencing input was peripheral blood or thyroid tissue (not recorded which). This sequence originates from an adult man with Graves' hyperthyroidism. CDR3 in amino acids: CSVVDNGYTF. In DNA, the CDR3 is TGCAGCGTCGTGGACAATGGCTACACCTTC. Full variable domain (remainder filled in from reference TRBV29-1 and TRBJ1-2): SAVISQKPSRDICQRGTSLTIQCQVDSQVTMMFWYRQQPGQSLTLIATANQGSEATYESGFVIDKFPISRPNLTFSTLTVSNMSPEDSSIYLCSVVDNGYTFGSGTRLTVV.